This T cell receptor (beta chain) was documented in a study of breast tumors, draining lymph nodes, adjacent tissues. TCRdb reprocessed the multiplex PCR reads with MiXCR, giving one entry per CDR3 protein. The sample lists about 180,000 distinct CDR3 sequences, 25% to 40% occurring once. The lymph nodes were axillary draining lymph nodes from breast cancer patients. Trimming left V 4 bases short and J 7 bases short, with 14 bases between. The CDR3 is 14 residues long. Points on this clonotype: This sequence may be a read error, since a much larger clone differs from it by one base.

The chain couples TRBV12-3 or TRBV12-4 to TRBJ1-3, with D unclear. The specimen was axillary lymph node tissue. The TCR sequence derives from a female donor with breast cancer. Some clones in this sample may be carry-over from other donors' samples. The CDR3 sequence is CASSSDPRPNTIYF. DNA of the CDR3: TGTGCCAGCAGTTCCGATCCACGGCCGAACACCATATATTTT.